This T cell receptor beta chain is drawn from a study of regulatory T cells in long-lasting Graves disease. Libraries of TCR beta came from iRepertoire HTBI primers plus Arm-PCR of CDR3 regions. TCRdb re-called the multiplex PCR reads through MiXCR, storing one row per CDR3 protein. In the table there are fewer than 550,000 distinct CDR3 sequences, roughly 15% of which are singletons. This CDR3 is 15 amino acids long. The germline V gene encodes CDR1 SEHNR and CDR2 FQNEAQ (reference sequence). The ends lost 4 bases at V and 3 bases at J; junction bases unmatched: 8. Time point indicated: newly diagnosed GD, antithyroid drugs for less than 3 months. Scientists built the TCR library using RNA that was extracted from PBMCs. Separately, the same data were catalogued under a study of T cells in Graves' hyperthyroidism and ophthalmopathy.

The gene calls are TRBV7-9 and TRBJ1-1, with 7 bases aligning to TRBD1. Sequenced material: peripheral blood mononuclear cells (PBMCs), taken at new diagnosis, from a patient treated with antithyroid drugs. The receptor was isolated from a middle-aged woman with Graves disease. The CDR3 nucleotides read TGTGCCAGCAGCTCCCAGGGGGGAGGGGACACTGAAGCTTTCTTT. It encodes CASSSQGGGDTEAFF.